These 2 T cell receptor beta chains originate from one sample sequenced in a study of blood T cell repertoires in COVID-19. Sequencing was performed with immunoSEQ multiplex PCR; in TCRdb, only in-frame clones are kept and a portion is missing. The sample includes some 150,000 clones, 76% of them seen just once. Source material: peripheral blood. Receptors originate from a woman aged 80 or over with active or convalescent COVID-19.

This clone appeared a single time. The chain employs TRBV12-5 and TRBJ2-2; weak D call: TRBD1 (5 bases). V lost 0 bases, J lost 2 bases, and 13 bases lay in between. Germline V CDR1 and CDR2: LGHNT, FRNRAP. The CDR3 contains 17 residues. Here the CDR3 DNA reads TGTGCTAGTGGTTTGGTTTTGGGGCAGGTCAACACCGGGGAGCTGTTTTTT. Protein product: CASGLVLGQVNTGELFF. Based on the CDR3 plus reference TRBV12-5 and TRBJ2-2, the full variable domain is DARVTQTPRHKVTEMGQEVTMRCQPILGHNTVFWYRQTMMQGLELLAYFRNRAPLDDSGMPKDRFSAEMPDATLATLKIQPSEPRDSAVYFCASGLVLGQVNTGELFFGEGSRLTVL.

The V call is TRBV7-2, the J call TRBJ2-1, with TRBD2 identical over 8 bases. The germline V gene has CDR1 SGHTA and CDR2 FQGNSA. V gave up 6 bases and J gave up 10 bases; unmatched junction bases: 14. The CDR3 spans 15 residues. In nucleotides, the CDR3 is TGTGCCAGCAGGTCTCCGGGACTAGTCGTTAGCGAGCAGTTCTTC. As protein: CASRSPGLVVSEQFF.